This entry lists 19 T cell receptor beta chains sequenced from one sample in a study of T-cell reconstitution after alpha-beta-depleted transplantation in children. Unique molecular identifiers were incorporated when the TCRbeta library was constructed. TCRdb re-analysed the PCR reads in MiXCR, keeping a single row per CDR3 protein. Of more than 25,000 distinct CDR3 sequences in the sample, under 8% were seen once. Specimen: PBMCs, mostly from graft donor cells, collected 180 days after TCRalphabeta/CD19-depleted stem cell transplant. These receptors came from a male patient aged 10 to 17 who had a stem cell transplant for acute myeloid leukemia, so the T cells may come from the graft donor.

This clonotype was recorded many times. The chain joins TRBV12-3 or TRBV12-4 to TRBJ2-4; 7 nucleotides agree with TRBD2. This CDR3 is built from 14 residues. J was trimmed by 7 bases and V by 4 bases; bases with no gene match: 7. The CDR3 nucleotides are TGTGCCAGCAGTTCCTCAGCGGGGAGGAACATTCAGTACTTC. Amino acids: CASSSSAGRNIQYF.

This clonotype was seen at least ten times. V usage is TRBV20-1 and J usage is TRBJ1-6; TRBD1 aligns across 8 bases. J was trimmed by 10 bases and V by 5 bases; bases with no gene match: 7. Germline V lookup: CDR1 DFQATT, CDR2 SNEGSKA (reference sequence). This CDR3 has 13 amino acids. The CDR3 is CSARRAGGSPLHF. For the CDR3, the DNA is TGCAGTGCTCGCAGGGCAGGGGGCTCACCCCTCCACTTT.

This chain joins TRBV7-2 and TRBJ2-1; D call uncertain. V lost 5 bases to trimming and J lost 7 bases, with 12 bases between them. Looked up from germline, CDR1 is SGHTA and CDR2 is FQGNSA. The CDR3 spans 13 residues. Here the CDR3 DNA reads TGTGCCAGCAGCCCCCCTCTTCGTAATGAGCAGTTCTTC. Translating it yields CASSPPLRNEQFF.

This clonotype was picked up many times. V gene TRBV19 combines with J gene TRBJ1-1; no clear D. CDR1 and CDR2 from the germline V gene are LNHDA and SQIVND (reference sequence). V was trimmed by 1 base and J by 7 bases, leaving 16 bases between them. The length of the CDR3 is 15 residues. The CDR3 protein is CASSIGGGRSGEAFF. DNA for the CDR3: TGTGCCAGTAGTATAGGAGGCGGCCGGAGCGGTGAAGCTTTCTTT.

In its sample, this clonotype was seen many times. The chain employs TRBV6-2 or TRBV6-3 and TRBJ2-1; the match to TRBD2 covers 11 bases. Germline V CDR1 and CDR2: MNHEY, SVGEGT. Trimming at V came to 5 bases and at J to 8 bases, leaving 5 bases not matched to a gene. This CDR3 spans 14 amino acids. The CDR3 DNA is TGTGCCAGCAGTCTAGCGGGAGGAGGCTATGAGCAGTTCTTC. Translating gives CASSLAGGGYEQFF.

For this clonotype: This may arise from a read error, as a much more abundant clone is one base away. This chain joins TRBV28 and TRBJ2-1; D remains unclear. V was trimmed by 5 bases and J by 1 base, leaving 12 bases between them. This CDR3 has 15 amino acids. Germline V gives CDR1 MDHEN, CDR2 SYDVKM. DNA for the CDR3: TGTGCCAGCAGTAAACGATTACGTTCCTACAATGAGCAGTTCTTC. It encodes CASSKRLRSYNEQFF. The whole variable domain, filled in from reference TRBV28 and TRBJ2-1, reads DVKVTQSSRYLVKRTGEKVFLECVQDMDHENMFWYRQDPGLGLRLIYFSYDVKMKEKGDIPEGYSVSREKKERFSLILESASTNQTSMYLCASSKRLRSYNEQFFGPGTRLTVL.

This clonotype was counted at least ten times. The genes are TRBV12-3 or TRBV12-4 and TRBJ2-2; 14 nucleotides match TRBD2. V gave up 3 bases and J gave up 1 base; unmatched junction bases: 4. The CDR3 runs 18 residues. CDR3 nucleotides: TGTGCCAGCAGTTTGGGACTAGCGGGAGCAAAGAACACCGGGGAGCTGTTTTTT. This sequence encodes CASSLGLAGAKNTGELFF.

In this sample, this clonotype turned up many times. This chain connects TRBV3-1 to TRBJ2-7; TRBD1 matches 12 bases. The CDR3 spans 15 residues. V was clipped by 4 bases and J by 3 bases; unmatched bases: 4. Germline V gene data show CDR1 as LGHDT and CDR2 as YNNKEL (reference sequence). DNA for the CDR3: TGTGCCAGCAGCCGCGGGACAGGGGGCATCTACGAGCAGTACTTC. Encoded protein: CASSRGTGGIYEQYF.

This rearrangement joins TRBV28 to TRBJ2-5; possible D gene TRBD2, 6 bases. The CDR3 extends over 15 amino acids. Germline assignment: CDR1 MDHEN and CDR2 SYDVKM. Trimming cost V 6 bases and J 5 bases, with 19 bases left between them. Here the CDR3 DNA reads TGTGCCAGCAGCACCGGACTACTGGGAGATGAGACCCAGTACTTC. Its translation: CASSTGLLGDETQYF.

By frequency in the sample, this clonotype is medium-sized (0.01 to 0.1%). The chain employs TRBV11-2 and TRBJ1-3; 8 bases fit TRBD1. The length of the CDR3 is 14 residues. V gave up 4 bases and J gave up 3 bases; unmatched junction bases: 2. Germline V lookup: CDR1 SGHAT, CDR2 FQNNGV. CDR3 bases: TGTGCCAGCAGCTCGGACAGGGTTGGAAACACCATATATTTT. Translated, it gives CASSSDRVGNTIYF.

Here the CDR3 reads CASSSGGRGTEAFF. CDR3 nucleotide sequence: TGTGCCAGCAGCTCAGGGGGGCGTGGGACTGAAGCTTTCTTT. V is TRBV5-4 and J is TRBJ1-1, with 7 bases that match TRBD1. The CDR3 contains 14 residues. Looked up from germline, CDR1 is SGHNT and CDR2 is YYREEE (reference sequence). After removal of 3 bases from V and 5 bases from J, the junction contained 7 bases not matched to a gene.

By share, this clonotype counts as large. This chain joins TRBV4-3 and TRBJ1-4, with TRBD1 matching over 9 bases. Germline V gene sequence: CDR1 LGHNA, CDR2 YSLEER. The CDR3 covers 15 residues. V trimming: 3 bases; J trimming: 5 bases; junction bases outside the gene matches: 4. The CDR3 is CASSQEGQGNEKLFF. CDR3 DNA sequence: TGCGCCAGCAGCCAGGAGGGACAGGGAAATGAAAAACTGTTTTTT.

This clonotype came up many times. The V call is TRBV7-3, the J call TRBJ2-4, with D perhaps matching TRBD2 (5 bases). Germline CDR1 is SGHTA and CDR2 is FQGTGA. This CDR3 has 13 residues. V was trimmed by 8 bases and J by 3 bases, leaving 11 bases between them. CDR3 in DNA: TGTGCCAGCCGGGGTCCCGACAAAAACATTCAGTACTTC. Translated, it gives CASRGPDKNIQYF. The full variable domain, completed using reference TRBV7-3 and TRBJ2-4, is GAGVSQTPSNKVTEKGKYVELRCDPISGHTALYWYRQSLGQGPEFLIYFQGTGAADDSGLPNDRFFAVRPEGSVSTLKIQRTERGDSAVYLCASRGPDKNIQYFGAGTRLSVL.

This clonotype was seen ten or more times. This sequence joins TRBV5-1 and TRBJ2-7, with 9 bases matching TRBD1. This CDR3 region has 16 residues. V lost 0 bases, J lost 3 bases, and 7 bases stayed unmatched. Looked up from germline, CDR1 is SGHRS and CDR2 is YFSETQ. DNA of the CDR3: TGCGCCAGCAGCTTGGGACCGGGACAGGGCATCTACGAGCAGTACTTC. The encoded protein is CASSLGPGQGIYEQYF.

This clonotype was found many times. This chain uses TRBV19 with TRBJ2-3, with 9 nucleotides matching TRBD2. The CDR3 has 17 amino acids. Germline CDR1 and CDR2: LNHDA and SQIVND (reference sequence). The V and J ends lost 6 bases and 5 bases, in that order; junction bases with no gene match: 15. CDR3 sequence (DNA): TGTGCCAGTAGCGGGACGTTAATAGCGGGAGCCAAAGATACGCAGTATTTT. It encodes CASSGTLIAGAKDTQYF.

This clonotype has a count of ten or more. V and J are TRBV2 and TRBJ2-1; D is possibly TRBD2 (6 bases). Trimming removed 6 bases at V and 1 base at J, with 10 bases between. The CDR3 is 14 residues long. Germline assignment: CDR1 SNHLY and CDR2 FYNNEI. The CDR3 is CASRTAGSYNEQFF. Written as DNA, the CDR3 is TGTGCCAGCAGGACAGCGGGTTCCTACAATGAGCAGTTCTTC.

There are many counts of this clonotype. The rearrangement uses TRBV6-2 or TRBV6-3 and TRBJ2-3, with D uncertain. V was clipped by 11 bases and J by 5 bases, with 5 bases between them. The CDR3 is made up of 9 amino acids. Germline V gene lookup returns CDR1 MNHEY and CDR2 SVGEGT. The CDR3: CAVLDTQYF. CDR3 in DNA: TGTGCCGTATTAGATACGCAGTATTTT.

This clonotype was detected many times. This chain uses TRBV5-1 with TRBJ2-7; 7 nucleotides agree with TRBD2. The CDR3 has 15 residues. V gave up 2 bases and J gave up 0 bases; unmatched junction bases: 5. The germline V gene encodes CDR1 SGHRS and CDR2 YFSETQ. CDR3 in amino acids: CASSFERGYSYEQYF. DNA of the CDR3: TGCGCCAGCAGCTTTGAGCGGGGTTACTCCTACGAGCAGTACTTC.

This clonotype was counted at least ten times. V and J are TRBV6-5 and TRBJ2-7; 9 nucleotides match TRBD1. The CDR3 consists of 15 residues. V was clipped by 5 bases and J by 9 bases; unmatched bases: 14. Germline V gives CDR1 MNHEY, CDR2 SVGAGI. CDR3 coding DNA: TGTGCCAGCAGTATGCCGGGACAGGGAGGTATGGTGCAGTACTTC. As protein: CASSMPGQGGMVQYF.